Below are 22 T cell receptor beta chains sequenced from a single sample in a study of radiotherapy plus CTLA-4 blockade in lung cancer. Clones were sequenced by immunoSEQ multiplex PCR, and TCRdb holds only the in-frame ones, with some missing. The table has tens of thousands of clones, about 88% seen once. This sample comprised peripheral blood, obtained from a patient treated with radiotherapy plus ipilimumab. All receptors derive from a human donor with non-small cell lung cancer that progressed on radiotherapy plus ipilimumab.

The CDR3 DNA reads as TGTGCCAGCTCACCAGCAGGGGAGGGCTATGGCTACACCTTC. Its protein is CASSPAGEGYGYTF. V usage is TRBV18 and J usage is TRBJ1-2, with TRBD1 as a possible D gene (6 bases). Looked up from germline, CDR1 is KGHSH and CDR2 is LQKENI. There are 14 residues in the CDR3. V dropped 2 bases and J dropped 4 bases, with 11 bases sitting between them. Supplemented by reference TRBV18 and TRBJ1-2, the full variable domain reads NAGVMQNPRHLVRRRGQEARLRCSPMKGHSHVYWYRQLPEEGLKFMVYLQKENIIDESGMPKERFSAEFPKEGPSILRIQQVVRGDSAAYFCASSPAGEGYGYTFGSGTRLTVV.

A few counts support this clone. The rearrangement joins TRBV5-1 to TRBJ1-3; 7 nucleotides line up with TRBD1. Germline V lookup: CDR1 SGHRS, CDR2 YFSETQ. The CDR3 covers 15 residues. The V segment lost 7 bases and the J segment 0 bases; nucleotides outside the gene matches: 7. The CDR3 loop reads CASRDSGISGNTIYF. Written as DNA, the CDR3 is TGCGCCAGCCGGGACAGTGGGATCTCTGGAAACACCATATATTTT.

In nucleotides, the CDR3 is TGTGCCAGCAGCGTAGGATCCCTCAGGGCCGGGGAGCTGTTTTTT. Amino acids: CASSVGSLRAGELFF. This chain uses TRBV9 with TRBJ2-2; tentative D call: TRBD1 (5 bases). The CDR3 consists of 15 residues. Trimming left V 0 bases short and J 6 bases short, with 12 bases between. The germline V gene has CDR1 SGDLS and CDR2 YYNGEE.

As DNA, the CDR3 is TGCGCCAGCAGCTTGGGGACAGGGGGCTCAATGTCTGGGGCCAACGTCCTGACTTTC. Encoded protein: CASSLGTGGSMSGANVLTF. The rearrangement uses TRBV5-1 and TRBJ2-6; 11 bases are shared with TRBD1. The J segment lost 1 base and the V segment lost 0 bases, leaving 6 bases of the junction unmatched. CDR3 length: 19 amino acids. The germline V gene encodes CDR1 SGHRS and CDR2 YFSETQ. Full variable domain (missing parts from reference TRBV5-1 and TRBJ2-6): KAGVTQTPRYLIKTRGQQVTLSCSPISGHRSVSWYQQTPGQGLQFLFEYFSETQRNKGNFPGRFSGRQFSNSRSEMNVSTLELGDSALYLCASSLGTGGSMSGANVLTFGAGSRLTVL.

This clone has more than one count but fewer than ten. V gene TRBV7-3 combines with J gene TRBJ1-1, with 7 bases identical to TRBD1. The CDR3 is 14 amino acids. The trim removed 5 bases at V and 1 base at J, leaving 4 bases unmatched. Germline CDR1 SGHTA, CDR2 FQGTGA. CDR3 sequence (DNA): TGTGCCAGCAGCACAGGGGTGGGGAACACTGAAGCTTTCTTT. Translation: CASSTGVGNTEAFF.

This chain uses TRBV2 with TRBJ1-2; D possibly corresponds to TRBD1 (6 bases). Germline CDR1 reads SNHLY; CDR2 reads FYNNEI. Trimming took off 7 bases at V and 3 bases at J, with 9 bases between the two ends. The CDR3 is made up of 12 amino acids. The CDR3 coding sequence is TGTGCCAGCAAGGGGGAGTACTATGGCTACACCTTC. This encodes CASKGEYYGYTF.

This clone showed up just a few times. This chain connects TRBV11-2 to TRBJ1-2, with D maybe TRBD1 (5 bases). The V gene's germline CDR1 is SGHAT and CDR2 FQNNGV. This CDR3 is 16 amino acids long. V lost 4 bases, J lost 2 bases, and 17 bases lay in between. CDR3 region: CASSSNPGPTNYGYTF. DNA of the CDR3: TGTGCCAGCAGCTCAAACCCGGGACCGACAAACTATGGCTACACCTTC.

Here the CDR3 reads CASSVDRPATNEKLFF. CDR3 DNA sequence: TGTGCCAGCAGTGTTGACAGGCCTGCAACTAATGAAAAACTGTTTTTT. The chain carries TRBV6-1 and TRBJ1-4; tentative D call: TRBD1 (6 bases). Germline V gives CDR1 MNHNS, CDR2 SASEGT. The CDR3 sequence is 16 residues long. V lost 4 bases and J 0 bases, leaving 12 bases between the germline ends.

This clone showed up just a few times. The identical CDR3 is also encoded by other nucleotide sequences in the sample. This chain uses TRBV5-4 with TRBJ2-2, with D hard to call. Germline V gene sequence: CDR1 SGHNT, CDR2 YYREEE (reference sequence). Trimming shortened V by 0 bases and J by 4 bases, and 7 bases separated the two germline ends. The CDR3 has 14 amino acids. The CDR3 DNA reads TGTGCCAGCAGCTTGGCGTACGGCACCGGGGAGCTGTTTTTT. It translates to CASSLAYGTGELFF.

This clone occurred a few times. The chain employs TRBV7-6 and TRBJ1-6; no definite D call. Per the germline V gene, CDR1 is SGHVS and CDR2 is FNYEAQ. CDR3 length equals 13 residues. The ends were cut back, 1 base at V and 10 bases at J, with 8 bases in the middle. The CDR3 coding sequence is TGTGCCAGCAGCTTAGTCGGTCGCTCACCCCTCCACTTT. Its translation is CASSLVGRSPLHF.

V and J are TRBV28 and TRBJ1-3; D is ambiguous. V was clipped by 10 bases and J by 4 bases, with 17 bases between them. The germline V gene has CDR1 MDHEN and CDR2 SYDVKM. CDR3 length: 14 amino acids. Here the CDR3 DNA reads TGTGCCACTTCGTCCGGAGGGTTAGGAAACACCATATATTTT. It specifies CATSSGGLGNTIYF.

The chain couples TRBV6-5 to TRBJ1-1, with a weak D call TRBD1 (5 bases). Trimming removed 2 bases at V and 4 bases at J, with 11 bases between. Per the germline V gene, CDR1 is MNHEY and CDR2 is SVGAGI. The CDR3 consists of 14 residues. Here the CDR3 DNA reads TGTGCCAGCAGTTACGCCAGGGTGGGCACTGAAGCTTTCTTT. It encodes CASSYARVGTEAFF.

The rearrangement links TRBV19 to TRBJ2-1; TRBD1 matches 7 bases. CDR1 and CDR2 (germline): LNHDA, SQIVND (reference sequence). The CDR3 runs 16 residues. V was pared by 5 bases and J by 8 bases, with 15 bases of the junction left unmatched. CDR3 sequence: CASSLRQGRIQDEQFF. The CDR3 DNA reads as TGTGCCAGTAGTCTCCGACAGGGACGGATTCAGGATGAGCAGTTCTTC.

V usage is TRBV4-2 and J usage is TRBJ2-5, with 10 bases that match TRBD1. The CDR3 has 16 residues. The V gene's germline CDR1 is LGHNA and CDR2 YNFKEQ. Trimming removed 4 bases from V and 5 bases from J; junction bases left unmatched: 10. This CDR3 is CASSPNDRGPGETQYF. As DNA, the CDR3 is TGTGCCAGCAGCCCCAACGACAGGGGGCCGGGGGAGACCCAGTACTTC.

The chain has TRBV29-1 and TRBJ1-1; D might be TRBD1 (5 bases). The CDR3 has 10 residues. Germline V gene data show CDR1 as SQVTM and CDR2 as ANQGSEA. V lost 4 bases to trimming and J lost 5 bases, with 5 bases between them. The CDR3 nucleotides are TGCAGCGTTGCAGGGACTGAAGCTTTCTTT. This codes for CSVAGTEAFF.

In DNA, the CDR3 is TGTGCCAGCAGTTTAGCGGGAGGAGTCAATGAGCAGTTCTTC. Encoded protein: CASSLAGGVNEQFF. The chain combines TRBV6-5 with TRBJ2-1, with TRBD2 identical over 10 bases. CDR3 size: 14 residues. V lost 4 bases, J lost 6 bases, and 3 bases stayed unmatched. Per germline, CDR1 MNHEY and CDR2 SVGAGI.

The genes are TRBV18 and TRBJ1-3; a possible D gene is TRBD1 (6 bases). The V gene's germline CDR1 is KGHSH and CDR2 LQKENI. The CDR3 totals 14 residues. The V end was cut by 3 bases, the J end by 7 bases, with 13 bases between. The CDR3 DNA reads TGTGCCAGCTCACCCTCGCAGGGGAGGAACACCATATATTTT. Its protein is CASSPSQGRNTIYF.

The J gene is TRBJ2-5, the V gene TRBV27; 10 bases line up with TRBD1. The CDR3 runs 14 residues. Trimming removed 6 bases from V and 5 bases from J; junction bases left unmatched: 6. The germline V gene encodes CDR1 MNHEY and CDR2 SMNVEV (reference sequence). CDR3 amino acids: CASRSWTGGETQYF. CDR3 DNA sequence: TGTGCCAGCAGGAGTTGGACAGGGGGGGAGACCCAGTACTTC.

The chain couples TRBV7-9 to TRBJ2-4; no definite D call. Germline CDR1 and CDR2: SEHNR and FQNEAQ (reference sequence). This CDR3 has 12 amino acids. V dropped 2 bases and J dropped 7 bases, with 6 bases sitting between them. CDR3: CASSLNDNIQYF. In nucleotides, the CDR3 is TGTGCCAGCAGCTTAAACGACAACATTCAGTACTTC.

Here the CDR3 DNA reads TGTGCCAGCAGTCCCCCCAAGCGGACAGGCACCTTC. Translating it yields CASSPPKRTGTF. The gene calls are TRBV28 and TRBJ1-2; 7 nucleotides match TRBD1. This CDR3 is built from 12 residues. Germline CDR1 and CDR2: MDHEN and SYDVKM. V gave up 5 bases and J gave up 13 bases; unmatched junction bases: 10.

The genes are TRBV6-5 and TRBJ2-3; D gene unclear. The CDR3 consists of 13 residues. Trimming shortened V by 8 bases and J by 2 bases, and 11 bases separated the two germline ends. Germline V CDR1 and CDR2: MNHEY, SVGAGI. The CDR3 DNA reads TGTGCCAGCCTGGAAACTCACACAGATACGCAGTATTTT. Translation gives CASLETHTDTQYF.

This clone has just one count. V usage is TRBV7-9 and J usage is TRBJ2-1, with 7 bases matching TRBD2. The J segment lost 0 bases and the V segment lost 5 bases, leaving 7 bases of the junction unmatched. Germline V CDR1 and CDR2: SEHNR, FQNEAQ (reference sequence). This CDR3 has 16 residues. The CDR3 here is CASSTTSVSSYNEQFF. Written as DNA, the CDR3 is TGTGCCAGCAGCACAACTAGCGTGAGCTCCTACAATGAGCAGTTCTTC.